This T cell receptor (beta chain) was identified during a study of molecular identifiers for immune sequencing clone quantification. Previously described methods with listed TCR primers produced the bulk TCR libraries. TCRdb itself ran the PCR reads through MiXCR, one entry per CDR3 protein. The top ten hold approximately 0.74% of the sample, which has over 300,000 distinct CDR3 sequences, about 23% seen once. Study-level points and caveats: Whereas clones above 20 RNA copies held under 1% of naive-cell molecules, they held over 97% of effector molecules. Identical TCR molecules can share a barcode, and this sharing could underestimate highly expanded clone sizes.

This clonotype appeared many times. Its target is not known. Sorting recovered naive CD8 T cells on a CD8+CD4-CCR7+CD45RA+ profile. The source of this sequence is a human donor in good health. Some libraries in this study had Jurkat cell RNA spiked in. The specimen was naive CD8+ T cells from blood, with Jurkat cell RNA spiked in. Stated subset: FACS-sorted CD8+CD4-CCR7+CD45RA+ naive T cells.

CDR3 DNA: TGTGCCAGCAGCTTAGCCGGCGGCGCCTACGAGCAGTACTTC. Protein sequence: CASSLAGGAYEQYF. The chain combines TRBV7-9 with TRBJ2-7, with D unclear. V was trimmed by 0 bases and J by 2 bases, leaving 8 bases between them. CDR1 is SEHNR and CDR2 is FQNEAQ in the germline V gene (reference sequence). CDR3 length: 14 residues.